Each of the 27 T cell receptor beta chains below was sequenced from the same sample in a study of T cell repertoires in ileal Crohn's disease. The assay was immunoSEQ multiplex PCR, and TCRdb's table has in-frame clones only and misses some. The table lists some 14,000 clones, 80% to 85% of them singletons. The sequenced sample consisted of ileal tissue. The receptors shown here come from an adult with Crohn's disease.

The chain links TRBV6-1 to TRBJ1-2; D remains unclear. This CDR3 spans 14 amino acids. Between the trimmed V and J ends, which lost 2 bases and 2 bases, there was a span of 9 bases. The V gene's germline CDR1 is MNHNS and CDR2 SASEGT. The CDR3 reads CASSESWQNYGYTF. The CDR3 DNA follows: TGTGCCAGCAGTGAATCGTGGCAGAACTATGGCTACACCTTC.

The V and J genes are TRBV28 and TRBJ1-1; 7 bases line up with TRBD1. The CDR3 sequence is 14 residues long. CDR1 MDHEN and CDR2 SYDVKM come from the germline V gene. V lost 8 bases, J lost 1 base, and 7 bases stayed unmatched. Written as DNA, the CDR3 is TGTGCCAGCCCCCCTCCAGGGGGGAACACTGAAGCTTTCTTT. Its translation: CASPPPGGNTEAFF.

This rearrangement joins TRBV13 to TRBJ1-6; D is ambiguous. This CDR3 is 12 amino acids long. Trimming left V 2 bases short and J 7 bases short, with 3 bases between. The germline gives CDR1 PRHDT, CDR2 FYEKMQ (reference sequence). This CDR3 reads CASSLQNSPLHF. CDR3 in DNA: TGTGCCAGCAGCTTACAGAATTCACCCCTCCACTTT.

This clone occurred once. The chain uses TRBV27 and TRBJ1-6, with a weak D call TRBD1 (5 bases). Germline values: CDR1 MNHEY, CDR2 SMNVEV (reference sequence). V shed 5 bases and J shed 10 bases, with 24 bases lying between them. The CDR3 runs to 17 residues. CDR3 nucleotide sequence: TGTGCCAGCAGTGCACTCGGGACTTCCGGTAGTGGATCACCCCTCCACTTT. This gives the protein CASSALGTSGSGSPLHF.

The chain carries TRBV4-2 and TRBJ2-7, with 7 bases matching TRBD2. Trimming took 0 bases from V and 3 from J; bases not matched to a gene: 8. This CDR3 is 16 amino acids long. Germline values: CDR1 LGHNA, CDR2 YNFKEQ. CDR3 DNA: TGTGCCAGCAGCCAAGATTGGAGCGGGACCGACTACGAGCAGTACTTC. It translates to CASSQDWSGTDYEQYF.

This chain joins TRBV14 and TRBJ2-7; weak D call: TRBD2 (6 bases). Trimming removed 2 bases from V and 0 bases from J, with 17 bases in between. The CDR3 spans 17 residues. Germline V lookup: CDR1 SGHDN, CDR2 FVKESK. CDR3 region: CASSQLSGKEGSYEQYF. The CDR3 DNA reads as TGTGCCAGCAGCCAATTGTCGGGGAAGGAGGGCTCCTACGAGCAGTACTTC.

The chain links TRBV18 to TRBJ1-2; 7 bases line up with TRBD1. With V trimmed by 3 bases and J by 8 bases, 6 bases remained unmatched. From germline, CDR1 is KGHSH and CDR2 LQKENI. CDR3 size: 13 residues. This CDR3 is CASSPGDREGYTF. For the CDR3, the DNA is TGTGCCAGCTCACCCGGCGACAGGGAAGGCTACACCTTC.

The rearrangement uses TRBV6-4 and TRBJ2-2; D is unresolved. CDR1 and CDR2 from the germline V gene are MRHNA and SNTAGT. CDR3 length: 18 amino acids. With 0 bases removed from V and 4 bases from J, the gap between germline ends came to 18 bases. CDR3 sequence: CASSDSSLRNLCTGELFF. Written as DNA, the CDR3 is TGTGCCAGCAGTGACTCCAGTCTCCGAAACCTTTGCACCGGGGAGCTGTTTTTT.

The chain uses TRBV19 and TRBJ1-1; a weak D match, TRBD1 (5 bases). Trimming cost V 5 bases and J 7 bases, with 11 bases left between them. The CDR3 spans 12 residues. Germline V CDR1 and CDR2: LNHDA, SQIVND (reference sequence). The CDR3 region is CASSPDIGEAFF. The CDR3 DNA reads TGTGCCAGTAGTCCGGACATCGGTGAAGCTTTCTTT.

V is TRBV7-6 and J is TRBJ2-7, with TRBD1 matching over 7 bases. Per the germline V gene, CDR1 is SGHVS and CDR2 is FNYEAQ. The CDR3 has 16 amino acids. With V trimmed by 1 base and J by 3 bases, 9 bases remained unmatched. CDR3 in amino acids: CASSLDDREIHYEQYF. The CDR3, as DNA: TGTGCCAGCAGCTTAGATGACAGGGAAATACACTACGAGCAGTACTTC.

This sequence joins TRBV29-1 and TRBJ1-3, with 8 positions matching TRBD1. Germline V gene lookup returns CDR1 SQVTM and CDR2 ANQGSEA. V lost 5 bases, J lost 4 bases, and 4 bases stayed unmatched. CDR3 length equals 13 residues. This CDR3 reads CSVSRTGGNTIYF. The CDR3 coding sequence is TGCAGCGTTTCCCGGACAGGGGGAAACACCATATATTTT.

The V and J genes are TRBV30 and TRBJ1-3, with a tentative D call TRBD1 (5 bases). Trimming took off 2 bases at V and 0 bases at J, with 11 bases between the two ends. CDR3 length equals 15 residues. Germline CDR1 reads GTSNPN; CDR2 reads SVGIG (reference sequence). CDR3: CAWSRDSGSGNTIYF. In DNA, the CDR3 is TGTGCCTGGAGTCGGGACTCCGGCTCTGGAAACACCATATATTTT.

J is TRBJ1-1 and V is TRBV23-1; D unclear. TRBV23-1 is an open reading frame whose function is uncertain. This CDR3 is built from 14 residues. V was clipped by 2 bases and J by 6 bases, with 13 bases between them. The DNA for the CDR3 is TGCGCCAGCAGTCAAGAAGGGAGGAGGCCTGAAGCTTTCTTT. Translating it yields CASSQEGRRPEAFF.

This chain connects TRBV7-8 to TRBJ1-5; 7 bases line up with TRBD1. The CDR3 sequence is 14 residues long. Germline V CDR1 and CDR2: SGHVS, FQNEAQ. With 6 bases clipped from V and 1 base from J, the junction kept 3 bases outside the gene matches. The CDR3 sequence: CASRKQGSNQPQHF. The CDR3, as DNA: TGTGCCAGCAGGAAACAGGGGAGCAATCAGCCCCAGCATTTT.

This chain links TRBV5-4 with TRBJ2-2, with 8 bases lining up with TRBD2. J gave up 5 bases and V 3 bases, and 9 bases lay outside the gene matches. Germline-derived CDR1 and CDR2 are SGHNT and YYREEE (reference sequence). This CDR3 is built from 16 residues. CDR3 bases: TGTGCCAGCAGCTCCCCGGGGAGCGGGAGTACCGGGGAGCTGTTTTTT. Amino acid sequence: CASSSPGSGSTGELFF.

This clone was observed a few times. The chain uses TRBV11-2 and TRBJ2-7; a possible D gene is TRBD1 (5 bases). The CDR3 runs 13 residues. CDR1 is SGHAT and CDR2 is FQNNGV in the germline V gene. V lost 1 base to trimming and J lost 3 bases, with 7 bases between them. CDR3 DNA: TGTGCCAGCAGCTTAGTGGGGCTCTACGAGCAGTACTTC. Its protein is CASSLVGLYEQYF.

The chain couples TRBV4-1 to TRBJ2-7, with D uncertain. CDR1 and CDR2 (germline): MGHRA, YSYEKL. This CDR3 has 13 residues. V was cut by 4 bases and J by 3 bases, with 10 bases left in between. The CDR3 region is CASSLGSFYEQYF. Written as DNA, the CDR3 is TGCGCCAGCAGCCTAGGTAGCTTCTACGAGCAGTACTTC.

This clone occurred once. V is TRBV7-9 and J is TRBJ1-1; tentatively, D is TRBD1 (5 bases). Germline values: CDR1 SEHNR, CDR2 FQNEAQ (reference sequence). The CDR3 runs to 14 residues. The V end lost 0 bases, the J end lost 4 bases, and 9 bases lay between the germline ends. For the CDR3, the DNA is TGTGCCAGCAGCTTAGCGATGGGGGGCACTGAAGCTTTCTTT. Its translation is CASSLAMGGTEAFF.

V gene TRBV7-2 combines with J gene TRBJ2-5; D gene uncertain. The germline V gene encodes CDR1 SGHTA and CDR2 FQGNSA. Trimming pared 5 bases from V and 0 bases from J, leaving 10 bases between. The CDR3 spans 14 residues. CDR3 sequence: CASSPRSYQETQYF. The CDR3 bases are TGTGCCAGCAGCCCCCGGTCCTACCAAGAGACCCAGTACTTC.

The chain joins TRBV9 to TRBJ1-2; TRBD1 matches at 9 bases. Losses at the gene ends were 0 bases for V and 3 bases for J; bases not matched to a gene: 3. Germline V gene lookup returns CDR1 SGDLS and CDR2 YYNGEE. The CDR3 is 15 residues long. The CDR3 region has the DNA TGTGCCAGCAGCGTAGAGGGACAGGGATACTATGGCTACACCTTC. It specifies CASSVEGQGYYGYTF.

The chain combines TRBV6-5 with TRBJ2-7; 10 nucleotides agree with TRBD1. This CDR3 spans 16 amino acids. V lost 4 bases and J lost 2; bases outside the gene matches: 8. Germline CDR1 reads MNHEY; CDR2 reads SVGAGI. CDR3 loop: CASSFSDRGGTYEQYF. The CDR3 DNA reads as TGTGCCAGCAGTTTCTCGGACAGGGGGGGCACCTACGAGCAGTACTTC.

The rearrangement uses TRBV15 and TRBJ1-5; D perhaps matches TRBD1 (6 bases). The CDR3 has 17 residues. Germline V lookup: CDR1 LNHNV, CDR2 YYDKDF (reference sequence). Trimming pared 2 bases from V and 8 bases from J, leaving 22 bases between. The CDR3 nucleotides are TGTGCCACCAGCAGAACCTTTCGTCGCAGGGGAGAGGAGCCCCAGCATTTT. This gives the protein CATSRTFRRRGEEPQHF.

V gene TRBV7-9 combines with J gene TRBJ2-7; 7 bases match TRBD2. The CDR3 covers 16 residues. Trimming at V came to 5 bases and at J to 5 bases, leaving 15 bases not matched to a gene. CDR1 and CDR2 from the germline V gene are SEHNR and FQNEAQ (reference sequence). Here the CDR3 DNA reads TGTGCCAGCAGCCAAACGGGCGGGGGACCTCTGAACGAGCAGTACTTC. Residues: CASSQTGGGPLNEQYF.

This clone was detected a few times. V gene TRBV10-1 combines with J gene TRBJ2-1; a weak D match, TRBD1 (6 bases). Trimming pared 9 bases from V and 0 bases from J, leaving 12 bases between. Germline CDR1 WNHNN, CDR2 SYGVQD (reference sequence). CDR3 length: 14 amino acids. In DNA, the CDR3 is TGCGCCAGGAGCACAGGGAACTCCTACAATGAGCAGTTCTTC. The encoded protein is CARSTGNSYNEQFF.

In DNA form, the CDR3 reads TGTGCCAGCAGACTCTACAGGGATAGCAATCAGCCCCAGCATTTT. Protein: CASRLYRDSNQPQHF. The chain couples TRBV28 to TRBJ1-5; D is possibly TRBD1 (6 bases). There are 15 residues in the CDR3. V shed 6 bases and J shed 0 bases, with 12 bases lying between them. The germline gives CDR1 MDHEN, CDR2 SYDVKM.

This clone has a single count. V gene TRBV2 combines with J gene TRBJ1-1; D remains unclear. The ends were cut back, 5 bases at V and 4 bases at J, with 11 bases in the middle. CDR1 is SNHLY and CDR2 is FYNNEI in the germline V gene. This CDR3 spans 13 amino acids. The DNA of the CDR3 is TGTGCCAGCAGTAGGTCGCCTAGCACTGAAGCTTTCTTT. Protein: CASSRSPSTEAFF. Using reference TRBV2 and TRBJ1-1 for the parts outside the CDR3, the full variable domain is EPEVTQTPSHQVTQMGQEVILRCVPISNHLYFYWYRQILGQKVEFLVSFYNNEISEKSEIFDDQFSVERPDGSNFTLKIRSTKLEDSAMYFCASSRSPSTEAFFGQGTRLTVV.

This clone was counted between two and nine times. V and J are TRBV28 and TRBJ2-7; 7 positions match TRBD1. Germline CDR1 and CDR2: MDHEN and SYDVKM. After removal of 11 bases from V and 2 bases from J, the junction contained 12 bases not matched to a gene. The CDR3 is 14 residues long. This CDR3 is CAAIDRAPPYEQYF. CDR3 bases: TGTGCCGCAATCGACAGGGCCCCACCCTACGAGCAGTACTTC. Complete variable domain (other parts from reference TRBV28 and TRBJ2-7): DVKVTQSSRYLVKRTGEKVFLECVQDMDHENMFWYRQDPGLGLRLIYFSYDVKMKEKGDIPEGYSVSREKKERFSLILESASTNQTSMYLCAAIDRAPPYEQYFGPGTRLTVT.